The 23 T cell receptor beta chains listed next were all sequenced from one sample in a study of Graves' ophthalmopathy and Graves' hyperthyroidism. Amplification of TCR beta CDR3 regions used RNA transcripts. RT-PCR with HTBI primers came first, then second-round multiplex PCR. TCRdb recomputed calls from the multiplex PCR reads with MiXCR, one row per CDR3 protein. The table includes more than 1,000,000 distinct CDR3 sequences, 35% to 45% detected once. Material: peripheral blood or thyroid tissue (not recorded which). Every receptor here comes from an adult man with Graves' hyperthyroidism.

This chain links TRBV9 with TRBJ1-1; D not certain. The CDR3 extends over 13 amino acids. Germline lookup yields CDR1 SGDLS and CDR2 YYNGEE. V gave up 4 bases and J gave up 7 bases, with 14 bases separating them. The CDR3 nucleotides read TGTGCCAGCAGCCCTACTACCGGGTTTGAAGCTTTCTTT. Protein: CASSPTTGFEAFF.

The chain joins TRBV12-3 or TRBV12-4 to TRBJ1-4; D is unclear. The CDR3 runs to 15 residues. The germline V and J ends were trimmed by 7 bases and 8 bases, with 20 bases remaining between them. CDR3 region: CASTFSGGAAEKLFF. The CDR3 DNA reads as TGTGCCAGCACGTTCTCCGGTGGAGCAGCGGAAAAACTGTTTTTT.

The rearrangement joins TRBV5-6 to TRBJ1-3, with TRBD1 matching 7 bases. Germline lookup yields CDR1 SGHDT and CDR2 YYEEEE. V lost 2 bases and J lost 3; bases outside the gene matches: 5. The CDR3 is 15 amino acids. The CDR3 bases are TGTGCCAGCAGCTTCCCCGGGACAGATGGAAACACCATATATTTT. Residues: CASSFPGTDGNTIYF. The whole variable domain, remainder taken from reference TRBV5-6 and TRBJ1-3, is DAGVTQSPTHLIKTRGQQVTLRCSPKSGHDTVSWYQQALGQGPQFIFQYYEEEERQRGNFPDRFSGHQFPNYSSELNVNALLLGDSALYLCASSFPGTDGNTIYFGEGSWLTVV.

This clonotype was seen many times. This chain joins TRBV19 and TRBJ1-1; unclear D gene. The germline CDR1 and CDR2 sequences are LNHDA and SQIVND (reference sequence). The CDR3 spans 12 residues. V was cut by 7 bases and J by 4 bases, with 10 bases left in between. The CDR3 region is CASKEGVTEAFF. The CDR3 DNA is TGTGCCAGTAAAGAAGGAGTCACTGAAGCTTTCTTT. The variable domain in full, completed from reference TRBV19 and TRBJ1-1, reads DGGITQSPKYLFRKEGQNVTLSCEQNLNHDAMYWYRQDPGQGLRLIYYSQIVNDFQKGDIAEGYSVSREKKESFPLTVTSAQKNPTAFYLCASKEGVTEAFFGQGTRLTVV.

This clonotype was seen ten or more times. The DNA of the CDR3 is TGTGCCATCAAGTCCCAGCTTCCCCCCCCCCACGAGCAGTACTTC. Encoded protein: CAIKSQLPPPHEQYF. J is TRBJ2-7 and V is TRBV10-3; D uncertain. Germline loops: CDR1 ENHRY, CDR2 SYGVKD. With 7 bases removed from V and 5 bases from J, the gap between germline ends came to 21 bases. This CDR3 has 15 residues.

The V gene is TRBV6-5, the J gene TRBJ2-7; 9 nucleotides line up with TRBD1. V shed 4 bases and J 2 bases; nucleotides not matched to a gene: 6. Germline V CDR1 and CDR2: MNHEY, SVGAGI. This CDR3 contains 15 residues. The CDR3 loop is CASSLGGQGTYEQYF. The DNA of the CDR3 is TGTGCCAGCAGTTTAGGGGGACAGGGTACCTACGAGCAGTACTTC.

The chain recombines TRBV20-1 with TRBJ1-6; D gene unclear. The CDR3 loop spans 13 amino acids. Per germline, CDR1 DFQATT and CDR2 SNEGSKA (reference sequence). V was trimmed by 3 bases and J by 7 bases, leaving 10 bases between them. The CDR3 is CSASMGGNSPLHF. CDR3 in DNA: TGCAGTGCTAGTATGGGCGGGAATTCACCCCTCCACTTT.

V gene TRBV7-3 combines with J gene TRBJ1-1; D call uncertain. Trimming shortened V by 4 bases and J by 3 bases, and 12 bases separated the two germline ends. The CDR3 is made up of 14 amino acids. In germline, CDR1 is SGHTA, CDR2 FQGTGA. CDR3 sequence (DNA): TGTGCCAGCAGCTCCCAGACCGGGGACACTGAAGCTTTCTTT. Amino acids: CASSSQTGDTEAFF.

The V gene is TRBV10-3, the J gene TRBJ2-6, with D possibly matching TRBD2 (6 bases). V dropped 4 bases and J dropped 1 base, with 14 bases sitting between them. Germline V gene lookup returns CDR1 ENHRY and CDR2 SYGVKD. The CDR3 is 17 amino acids. The chain's CDR3 is CAISGMTGASGANVLTF. The CDR3 nucleotides are TGTGCCATCAGTGGGATGACGGGAGCTTCTGGGGCCAACGTCCTGACTTTC.

A remark on this clonotype: Relative to the germline gene, one junction end is altered; a read error may explain this. This chain joins TRBV29-1 and TRBJ2-6; tentatively, D is TRBD1 or TRBD2 (5 bases each). CDR1 and CDR2 from the germline V gene are SQVTM and ANQGSEA. CDR3 length equals 13 residues. CDR3 loop: CSVQGSGANVPTF. CDR3 DNA: TGCAGCGTTCAGGGTTCCGGGGCCAACGTCCCGACTTTC.

This clonotype was counted ten times or more. The rearrangement links TRBV7-9 to TRBJ2-7; D gene uncertain. Germline CDR1 SEHNR, CDR2 FQNEAQ (reference sequence). V was cut by 5 bases and J by 3 bases, with 8 bases left in between. CDR3 length equals 12 residues. CDR3 DNA sequence: TGTGCCAGCAGCCGTAAAAGCTACGAGCAGTACTTC. This encodes CASSRKSYEQYF.

This clonotype was seen at least ten times. The V gene is TRBV7-2, the J gene TRBJ2-7; D may match TRBD1 or TRBD2 (5 bases each). The germline V gene encodes CDR1 SGHTA and CDR2 FQGNSA. The V end was cut by 4 bases, the J end by 3 bases, with 16 bases between. This CDR3 has 15 amino acids. The CDR3, as DNA: TGTGCCAGCAGCTATAGGTCGGGGCCGGACTACGAGCAGTACTTC. Translated: CASSYRSGPDYEQYF.

In this sample, this clonotype turned up a few times. This sequence joins TRBV7-2 and TRBJ2-2; TRBD2 is a possible D gene (5 bases). Trimming shortened V by 0 bases and J by 4 bases, and 9 bases separated the two germline ends. The CDR3 covers 15 residues. CDR1 SGHTA and CDR2 FQGNSA come from the germline V gene. The DNA for the CDR3 is TGTGCCAGCAGCTTAGCGGGAGTGGCCACCGGGGAGCTGTTTTTT. It codes for CASSLAGVATGELFF.

This clonotype was observed many times. The chain is built from TRBV19 and TRBJ1-2, with no clear D. Trimming pared 1 base from V and 5 bases from J, leaving 11 bases between. CDR1 and CDR2 from the germline V gene are LNHDA and SQIVND (reference sequence). The CDR3 runs to 14 residues. The CDR3 is CASSIAGGGYGYTF. CDR3 DNA: TGTGCCAGTAGTATAGCCGGCGGAGGATATGGCTACACCTTC.

The chain uses TRBV20-1 and TRBJ2-5; D is perhaps TRBD1 (6 bases). CDR1 is DFQATT, CDR2 SNEGSKA, per germline (reference sequence). The CDR3 is 12 amino acids. Trimming took 7 bases from V and 5 from J, leaving 14 bases between them. In DNA, the CDR3 is TGCAGTGTTACTACAGGGATCGAGACCCAGTACTTC. It yields the protein CSVTTGIETQYF.

The chain uses TRBV29-1 and TRBJ1-1, with a possible D match to TRBD1 (5 bases). Trimming removed 4 bases at V and 3 bases at J, with 12 bases between. The CDR3 spans 13 residues. CDR1 and CDR2 (germline): SQVTM, ANQGSEA. The CDR3 region has the DNA TGCAGCGTTGGTTCGGGGCCGGACACTGAAGCTTTCTTT. This codes for CSVGSGPDTEAFF.

A few counts support this clonotype. The rearrangement links TRBV6-6 to TRBJ1-1; D not certain. CDR3 size: 13 residues. V was shortened by 7 bases and J by 1 base, with 10 bases between the two germline ends. Per the germline V gene, CDR1 is MNHNY and CDR2 is SVGAGI (reference sequence). The CDR3: CASNKRTNTEAFF. The CDR3 DNA follows: TGTGCCAGCAATAAGCGGACGAACACTGAAGCTTTCTTT.

This clonotype was seen ten or more times. The DNA for the CDR3 is TGTGCCAGCAGCGGGGACAGGGGAACCCTTCAGCCCCAGCATTTT. This translates into CASSGDRGTLQPQHF. The chain carries TRBV7-9 and TRBJ1-5; 10 bases map to TRBD1. This CDR3 contains 15 residues. Germline CDR1 reads SEHNR; CDR2 reads FQNEAQ (reference sequence). V was clipped by 5 bases and J by 6 bases; unmatched bases: 7.

The gene calls are TRBV29-1 and TRBJ2-7, with 8 bases aligning to TRBD1. V lost 0 bases and J lost 6; bases outside the gene matches: 4. This CDR3 comprises 13 residues. Germline-derived CDR1 and CDR2 are SQVTM and ANQGSEA. The CDR3 here is CSVEDTDRAEQYF. CDR3 coding DNA: TGCAGCGTTGAAGATACGGACAGGGCCGAGCAGTACTTC.

This chain connects TRBV2 to TRBJ1-1, with D maybe TRBD1 (5 bases). Germline V lookup: CDR1 SNHLY, CDR2 FYNNEI. The length of the CDR3 is 15 residues. Trimming stripped 3 bases from V and 5 bases from J, with 16 bases between. CDR3 amino acids: CASSDQVGVGTEAFF. In nucleotides, the CDR3 is TGTGCCAGCAGTGATCAGGTAGGGGTAGGGACTGAAGCTTTCTTT. The entire variable domain, with the rest obtained from reference TRBV2 and TRBJ1-1, is as follows: EPEVTQTPSHQVTQMGQEVILRCVPISNHLYFYWYRQILGQKVEFLVSFYNNEISEKSEIFDDQFSVERPDGSNFTLKIRSTKLEDSAMYFCASSDQVGVGTEAFFGQGTRLTVV.

This clonotype was recorded at least ten times. The V gene is TRBV15, the J gene TRBJ1-1, with 9 bases aligning to TRBD1. CDR1 and CDR2 (germline): LNHNV, YYDKDF (reference sequence). The CDR3 extends over 15 amino acids. Trimming took 3 bases from V and 5 from J; bases not matched to a gene: 7. DNA for the CDR3: TGTGCCACCAGCAGTGTAGGACAGGGGAGGACTGAAGCTTTCTTT. It specifies CATSSVGQGRTEAFF.

Concerning this clonotype itself: A much bigger clone sits one base away, suggesting this may be a read error. The gene calls are TRBV5-1 and TRBJ2-5; TRBD1 might be the D (6 bases). The CDR3 runs to 14 residues. Trimming pared 0 bases from V and 7 bases from J, leaving 13 bases between. The germline CDR1 and CDR2 sequences are SGHRS and YFSETQ. The CDR3 protein is CASSLGRGAGTQYF. The CDR3 DNA reads as TGCGCCAGCAGCTTGGGCAGGGGAGCAGGGACCCAGTACTTC.

There are a few counts of this clonotype. This chain joins TRBV10-3 and TRBJ1-1; possible D gene TRBD1, 5 bases. Germline CDR1 is ENHRY and CDR2 is SYGVKD. The CDR3 spans 13 residues. V gave up 1 base and J gave up 5 bases, with 8 bases separating them. This CDR3 is CAISEFYRTEAFF. The CDR3 DNA is TGTGCCATCAGTGAGTTTTACAGGACTGAAGCTTTCTTT.